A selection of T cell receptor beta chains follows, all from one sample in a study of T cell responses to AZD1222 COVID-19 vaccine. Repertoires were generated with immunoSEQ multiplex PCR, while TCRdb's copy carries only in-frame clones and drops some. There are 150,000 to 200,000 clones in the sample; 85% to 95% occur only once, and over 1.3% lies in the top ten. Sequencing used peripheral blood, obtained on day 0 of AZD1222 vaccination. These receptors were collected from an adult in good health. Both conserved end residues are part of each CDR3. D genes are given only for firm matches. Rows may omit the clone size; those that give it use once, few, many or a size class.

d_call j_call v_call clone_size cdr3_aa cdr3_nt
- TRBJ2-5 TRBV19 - CASSHDRYQETQYF TGTGCCAGTAGTCACGACAGGTACCAAGAGACCCAGTACTTC
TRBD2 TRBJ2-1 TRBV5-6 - CASTGLAVYNEQFF TGTGCCAGCACGGGACTAGCGGTCTACAATGAGCAGTTCTTC
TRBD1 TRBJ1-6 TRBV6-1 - CASSFRDSYNSPLHF TGTGCCAGCAGTTTCCGGGACAGCTATAATTCACCCCTCCACTTT
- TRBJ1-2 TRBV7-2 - CASSLVGSNYGYTF TGTGCCAGCAGCTTAGTGGGCAGTAACTATGGCTACACCTTC
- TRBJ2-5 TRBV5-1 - CASSLEGRTQETQYF TGCGCCAGCAGCTTGGAAGGGCGGACACAAGAGACCCAGTACTTC
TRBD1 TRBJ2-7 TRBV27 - CASGTGGYEQYF TGTGCCAGTGGGACAGGGGGCTACGAGCAGTACTTC
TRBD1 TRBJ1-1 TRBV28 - CASSLLTGSPEAFF TGTGCCAGCAGTCTCTTGACAGGGAGCCCTGAAGCTTTCTTT
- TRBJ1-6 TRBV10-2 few CASSTKQGYNSPLHF TGCGCCAGCAGCACCAAGCAGGGATATAATTCACCCCTCCACTTT
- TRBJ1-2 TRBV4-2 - CASSPSNPHGYTF TGTGCCAGCAGCCCTTCAAACCCCCATGGCTACACCTTC
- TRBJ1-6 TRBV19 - CASSPSRDTGSGLHF TGTGCCAGTAGTCCGTCCCGGGACACGGGCTCGGGGCTCCACTTT
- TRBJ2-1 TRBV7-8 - CASSLGEQFF TGTGCCAGCAGCTTAGGCGAGCAGTTCTTC
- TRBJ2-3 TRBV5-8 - CASSFGGESTDTQYF TGTGCCAGCAGCTTTGGCGGGGAAAGCACAGATACGCAGTATTTT
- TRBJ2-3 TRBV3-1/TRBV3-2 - CASSPVMQRAGNTDTQYF TGTGCCAGCAGCCCCGTAATGCAGCGGGCGGGCAACACAGATACGCAGTATTTT
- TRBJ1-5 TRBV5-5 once CASSLAGAGQPQHF TGTGCCAGCAGCTTGGCGGGGGCCGGACAGCCCCAGCATTTT
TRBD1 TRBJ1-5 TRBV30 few CAWSSGQGTDQPQHF TGTGCCTGGAGTTCAGGACAGGGGACGGATCAGCCCCAGCATTTT
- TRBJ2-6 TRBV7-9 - CASSLGQAGANVLTF TGTGCCAGCAGCTTAGGGCAAGCTGGGGCCAACGTCCTGACTTTC
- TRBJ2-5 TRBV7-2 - CASSLWGQETQYF TGTGCCAGCAGCCTATGGGGCCAAGAGACCCAGTACTTC
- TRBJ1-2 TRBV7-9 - CASSFVTPANYGYTF TGTGCCAGCAGCTTTGTTACACCCGCTAACTATGGCTACACCTTC
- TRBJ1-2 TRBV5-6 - CASSLAGGDYGYTF TGTGCCAGCAGCTTGGCGGGGGGGGACTATGGCTACACCTTC
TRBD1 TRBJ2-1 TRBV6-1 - CASSEETGSYNEQFF TGTGCCAGCAGTGAAGAGACAGGGTCCTACAATGAGCAGTTCTTC
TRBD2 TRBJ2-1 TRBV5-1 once CASSPTGTSGNEQFF TGCGCCAGCAGCCCAACCGGGACTAGCGGCAATGAGCAGTTCTTC
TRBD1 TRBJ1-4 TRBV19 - CASTGQHATNEKLFF TGTGCCAGTACGGGACAGCACGCAACTAATGAAAAACTGTTTTTT
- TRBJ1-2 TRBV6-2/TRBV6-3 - CASSYDQTEIYGYTF TGTGCCAGCAGTTACGATCAGACAGAGATATATGGCTACACCTTC
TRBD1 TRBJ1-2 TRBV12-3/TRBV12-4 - CASSSGTGVGYTF TGTGCCAGCAGCTCCGGGACAGGGGTTGGCTACACCTTC
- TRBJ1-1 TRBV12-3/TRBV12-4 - CASSLLRSSEAFF TGTGCCAGCAGTTTATTACGTTCTTCTGAAGCTTTCTTT
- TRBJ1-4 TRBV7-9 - CASSFVAGNEKLFF TGTGCCAGCAGCTTCGTAGCAGGGAATGAAAAACTGTTTTTT
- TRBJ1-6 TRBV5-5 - CASTFTGALGNSPLHF TGTGCCAGCACCTTTACGGGGGCGCTTGGTAATTCACCCCTCCACTTT
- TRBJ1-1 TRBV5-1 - CASSRTEMNTEAFF TGCGCCAGCAGCCGGACAGAGATGAACACTGAAGCTTTCTTT
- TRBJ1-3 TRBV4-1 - CASSHQARRNSGNTIYF TGCGCCAGCAGCCACCAGGCCCGACGGAACTCTGGAAACACCATATATTTT
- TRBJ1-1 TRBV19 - CASSRTGKNTEAFF TGTGCCAGTAGTAGGACGGGGAAGAACACTGAAGCTTTCTTT
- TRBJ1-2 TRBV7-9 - CASSTSDSAPGYTF TGTGCCAGCAGTACGAGCGACTCAGCTCCTGGCTACACCTTC
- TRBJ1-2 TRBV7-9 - CASSFIRRGKANYGYTF TGTGCCAGCAGCTTCATACGCCGTGGGAAGGCTAACTATGGCTACACCTTC
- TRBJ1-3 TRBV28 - CASTGNTIYF TGTGCCAGTACGGGAAACACCATATATTTT
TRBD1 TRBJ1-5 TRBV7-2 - CASSLGAGGLNQPQHF TGTGCCAGCAGCTTAGGGGCAGGGGGCTTAAATCAGCCCCAGCATTTT
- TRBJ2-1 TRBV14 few CASVPGVQSSYNEQFF TGTGCCAGCGTCCCAGGGGTTCAGAGCTCCTACAATGAGCAGTTCTTC
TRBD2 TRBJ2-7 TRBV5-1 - CASSPGTSGPGLSYEQYF TGCGCCAGCAGCCCGGGGACTAGCGGGCCTGGACTTTCCTACGAGCAGTACTTC